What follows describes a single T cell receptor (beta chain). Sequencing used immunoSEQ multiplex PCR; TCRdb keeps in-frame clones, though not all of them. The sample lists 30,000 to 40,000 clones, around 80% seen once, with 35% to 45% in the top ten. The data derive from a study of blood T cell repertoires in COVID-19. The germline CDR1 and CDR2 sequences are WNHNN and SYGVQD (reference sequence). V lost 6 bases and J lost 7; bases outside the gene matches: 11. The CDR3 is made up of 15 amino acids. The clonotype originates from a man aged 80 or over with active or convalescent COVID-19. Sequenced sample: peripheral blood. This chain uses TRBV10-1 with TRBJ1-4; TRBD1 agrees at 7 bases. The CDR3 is CASRSGGQESEKLFF. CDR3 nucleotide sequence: TGCGCCAGCAGATCCGGCGGACAGGAGTCTGAAAAACTGTTTTTT.